This TCR beta chain was identified in a study of graft-versus-host responses after intestinal transplantation. Study context: Following induction with anti-thymocyte globulin, all recipients were given tacrolimus and steroids for two to three years.

The ends lost 6 bases at V and 7 bases at J; junction bases unmatched: 6. Germline V CDR1 and CDR2: GTSNPN, SVGIG (reference sequence). The CDR3 sequence is 13 residues long. This clone showed up just once. As yet, its antigen is unknown. The repertoire was sequenced with immunoSEQ multiplex PCR; TCRdb's copy has only in-frame clones and lacks some. Among more than 75,000 clones listed, 91% were seen once. The sequence derives from a human donor who was the organ donor for an intestinal transplant. The material was unstimulated CD4+ T cells sorted from spleen or lymph node cells, obtained before transplant. The chain couples TRBV30 to TRBJ1-6; 7 bases are shared with TRBD1. This chain's CDR3 is CACMTGPNSPLHF. The CDR3 bases are TGTGCCTGCATGACAGGGCCAAATTCACCCCTCCACTTT.